The next 15 T cell receptor beta chains were all read from a single sample in a study of blood T cell repertoires in COVID-19. Assay: immunoSEQ multiplex PCR; the TCRdb copy retains only in-frame clones and omits some. The sample shows 250,000 to 300,000 clones, more than 75% of them seen only once. Source material: peripheral blood. These receptor sequences come from a woman aged 40 to 50 who had recovered from COVID-19.

This clone has only a few counts. The chain joins TRBV11-2 to TRBJ1-2; unclear D gene. The germline gives CDR1 SGHAT, CDR2 FQNNGV. The CDR3 contains 15 residues. V lost 0 bases and J lost 3, with 11 bases in between. The chain's CDR3 is CASSLDRAGYYGYTF. The CDR3 DNA follows: TGTGCCAGCAGCTTAGATCGTGCGGGTTACTATGGCTACACCTTC.

The J gene is TRBJ2-7, the V gene TRBV5-8; the D is unclear. The V end lost 3 bases, the J end lost 3 bases, and 4 bases lay between the germline ends. This CDR3 has 11 residues. CDR1 and CDR2 (germline): SGHTS, YDEGEE. CDR3 protein: CASSYFYEQYF. The CDR3 coding sequence is TGTGCCAGCAGCTACTTCTACGAGCAGTACTTC.

The chain combines TRBV25-1 with TRBJ1-5; D is possibly TRBD1 (5 bases). The V gene lost 3 bases and the J gene lost 2 bases, with 17 bases spanning the gap. CDR1 and CDR2 (germline): MGHDK, SYGVNS. CDR3 length equals 17 residues. The CDR3 sequence: CASSDSRGPRGNQPQHF. The CDR3 DNA follows: TGTGCCAGCAGTGACTCTAGGGGCCCAAGGGGCAATCAGCCCCAGCATTTT.

V is TRBV3-1 (or the pseudogene TRBV3-2) and J is TRBJ1-2, with unresolved D. Germline V CDR1 and CDR2: LGHDT, YNNKEL (reference sequence). The length of the CDR3 is 13 residues. V was pared by 4 bases and J by 2 bases, with 8 bases between. CDR3 nucleotides: TGTGCCAGCAGCCGGAGGGAGAACTATGGCTACACCTTC. Protein: CASSRRENYGYTF.

The chain combines TRBV2 with TRBJ1-1; TRBD1 matches 10 bases. This CDR3 has 16 residues. CDR1 and CDR2 (germline): SNHLY, FYNNEI. The V segment lost 5 bases and the J segment 3 bases; nucleotides outside the gene matches: 9. CDR3 sequence (DNA): TGTGCCAGCAGTCACCCAAGGGACAGGGGTTACACTGAAGCTTTCTTT. Protein product: CASSHPRDRGYTEAFF.

This clone has a single count. This rearrangement joins TRBV9 to TRBJ2-1; TRBD1 matches at 7 bases. Trimming at V came to 0 bases and at J to 5 bases, leaving 5 bases not matched to a gene. The CDR3 has 15 residues. Germline CDR1 SGDLS, CDR2 YYNGEE. The DNA for the CDR3 is TGTGCCAGCAGCGTAGGGGGACAGAGAAACAATGAGCAGTTCTTC. Protein product: CASSVGGQRNNEQFF.

The rearrangement uses TRBV6-2 or TRBV6-3 and TRBJ2-5; 7 bases fit TRBD2. The CDR3 covers 11 residues. The germline V gene has CDR1 MNHEY and CDR2 SVGEGT. The V segment lost 4 bases and the J segment 7 bases; nucleotides outside the gene matches: 0. The DNA of the CDR3 is TGTGCCAGCAGTTCGGGGGGGACCCAGTACTTC. Translation gives CASSSGGTQYF.

V usage is TRBV19 and J usage is TRBJ1-6, with D perhaps TRBD1 (6 bases). The germline gives CDR1 LNHDA, CDR2 SQIVND (reference sequence). V was trimmed by 2 bases and J by 7 bases, leaving 15 bases between them. The CDR3 loop spans 16 amino acids. CDR3 sequence reads: CASSISGRGQNSPLHF. The DNA of the CDR3 is TGTGCCAGTAGTATATCGGGCAGGGGACAAAATTCACCCCTCCACTTT.

The chain has TRBV7-9 and TRBJ2-2; D ambiguous. Germline CDR1 reads SEHNR; CDR2 reads FQNEAQ (reference sequence). Trimming removed 10 bases from V and 1 base from J, with 10 bases in between. The CDR3 is made up of 13 amino acids. In nucleotides, the CDR3 is TGTGCCACCGTACAGATGAACACCGGGGAGCTGTTTTTT. This translates into CATVQMNTGELFF.

The CDR3 nucleotides read TGCAGCGTTGAATGGCCAGGGGGCGAAGCTTTCTTT. Translation gives CSVEWPGGEAFF. This chain connects TRBV29-1 to TRBJ1-1; 8 bases match TRBD1. V lost 2 bases to trimming and J lost 8 bases; unmatched junction nucleotides: 4. Germline V CDR1 and CDR2: SQVTM, ANQGSEA. The CDR3 consists of 12 residues.

The chain carries TRBV5-4 and TRBJ1-5; no definite D call. Trimming took 0 bases from V and 5 from J, leaving 9 bases between them. Germline CDR1 reads SGHNT; CDR2 reads YYREEE (reference sequence). The CDR3 loop spans 14 amino acids. The CDR3 coding sequence is TGTGCCAGCAGCTTGGACGCCCGCGATCAGCCCCAGCATTTT. The encoded protein is CASSLDARDQPQHF.

This clone appeared a few times. The chain recombines TRBV5-6 with TRBJ2-3, with a possible D match to TRBD2 (7 bases). This CDR3 has 18 amino acids. From germline, CDR1 is SGHDT and CDR2 YYEEEE. Deletions cut 6 bases from V and 1 base from J, with 24 bases between. The CDR3 coding sequence is TGTGCCAGCACCCCATGGCGGGGGCCTTCCCAGGGCACAGATACGCAGTATTTT. This encodes CASTPWRGPSQGTDTQYF.

The chain has TRBV9 and TRBJ2-1; 9 bases match TRBD2. The CDR3 is 18 amino acids. Germline V lookup: CDR1 SGDLS, CDR2 YYNGEE. V dropped 0 bases and J dropped 8; count of bases not matched to a gene: 15. CDR3 region: CASSVDGGGAGMFDEQFF. CDR3 in DNA: TGTGCCAGCAGCGTAGACGGCGGGGGGGCCGGAATGTTCGATGAGCAGTTCTTC.

The chain links TRBV3-1 (or the pseudogene TRBV3-2) to TRBJ1-4, with 7 bases lining up with TRBD1. V lost 5 bases and J lost 5; bases outside the gene matches: 5. There are 14 residues in the CDR3. CDR1 is LGHDT, CDR2 YNNKEL, per germline (reference sequence). The CDR3, as DNA: TGTGCCAGCAGCGTTCAGGGGGGAAATGAAAAACTGTTTTTT. It translates to CASSVQGGNEKLFF.

The rearrangement joins TRBV19 to TRBJ2-5; 10 nucleotides align to TRBD2. Looked up from germline, CDR1 is LNHDA and CDR2 is SQIVND (reference sequence). The CDR3 runs to 15 residues. After removal of 7 bases from V and 1 base from J, the junction contained 6 bases not matched to a gene. CDR3 amino acids: CASNDVAGGQETQYF. The CDR3 DNA is TGTGCCAGTAACGATGTAGCGGGGGGCCAAGAGACCCAGTACTTC.